The subject of this entry is one TCR beta chain. Its antigen is not known. The germline gives CDR1 SGHRS, CDR2 YFSETQ. The CDR3 spans 15 residues. The PCR made use of 60 Vbeta and 13 Jbeta primers. TCRdb's copy holds only in-frame clones and misses some; the assay was immunoSEQ multiplex PCR. The sample has about 110,000 clones, roughly 66% seen once. The sample belongs to a study of cytomegalovirus exposure and HLA in healthy donors. The study's findings and limits: An analysis was carried out later, and it reportedly showed fewer N-insertions in an Asian-associated ancestry cluster than the approximately 610-donor mean.

The sequence came from a woman aged 25 to 39 in good health and CMV-seronegative. The sequenced sample was PBMCs. The chain has TRBV5-1 and TRBJ2-5; D is perhaps TRBD1 (6 bases). The J call may be incorrect, as the DNA end agrees better with TRBJ2-7. CDR3: CASSLAGTNAYEQYF. As DNA, the CDR3 is TGCGCCAGCAGCTTGGCCGGGACAAACGCGTACGAGCAGTACTTC.